These T cell receptor beta chains were read from a single sample in a study of blood T cells in healthy people across ages. TCRdb reanalysed the 5' RACE reads using MiXCR and keeps one entry per CDR3 protein. This table has 750,000 to 1,000,000 distinct CDR3 sequences, 25% to 35% appearing once. The same data also went into a second study, on T cells of mothers and their children.

Sequenced input: blood. The receptors derive from a woman in her 40s in good health. Both conserved end residues are part of each CDR3. The D gene is left open where the match is weak.

j_call d_call v_call cdr3_aa
TRBJ1-2 . TRBV30 CAWSVIGLQGYTF
TRBJ2-3 . TRBV10-3 CAIRGWGTDTQYF
TRBJ2-1 TRBD2 TRBV7-9 CASSLPGLAGMVYNEQFF
TRBJ2-2 . TRBV7-6 CASSFYANTGELFF
TRBJ2-1 . TRBV9 CASSGPSTFEQFF
TRBJ2-2 . TRBV5-1 CASSLVEGPGELFF
TRBJ1-2 . TRBV7-2 CASSLDQGGGYTF
TRBJ2-3 TRBD2 TRBV5-6 CVSKLRTSGIIDTQYF
TRBJ1-6 . TRBV28 CASINPAGGSPLHF
TRBJ2-5 . TRBV5-1 CASMSPSTGETQYF
TRBJ1-5 . TRBV5-5 CASSLEGGGSNQPQHF
TRBJ1-2 . TRBV6-5 CASSYPGARGYTF
TRBJ2-7 TRBD2 TRBV27 CASSLGLAYYEQYF
. . TRBV7-6 CASSSDASYNEQYF
. . TRBV7-2 CASSLGTLAEQYF
TRBJ2-1 TRBD2 TRBV20-1 CSARDLRGGTSAYNEQFF
TRBJ2-3 . TRBV11-2 CASTNLRGRRTDTQYF
TRBJ2-5 . TRBV10-3 CAISQDYYNEQYF
TRBJ1-3 . TRBV3-1 CASSQDALSGNTIYF
TRBJ1-2 . TRBV24-1 CATGGNYGYTF
TRBJ1-1 . TRBV5-6 CASSVGTAKAFF
TRBJ2-2 . TRBV6-1 CASSELGVTGELFF
TRBJ2-5 TRBD2 TRBV24-1 CAASDFPGLAGDQETQYF
. . TRBV20-1 CSARDPLRGGGFNEQYF
TRBJ2-1 . TRBV5-1 CASSLQAAYNEQFF
TRBJ2-7 TRBD1 TRBV20-1 CSARSTGTGSYEQYF
TRBJ2-7 . TRBV5-1 CASSASQGSYEQYF
TRBJ2-6 TRBD1 TRBV3-1 CASSGPSGTASSGADVQTF
TRBJ2-7 TRBD1 TRBV6-5 CASSYSTGTVSSYEQYF
TRBJ2-5 TRBD2 TRBV12-3/TRBV12-4 CASGRGGGWETQYF
TRBJ2-6 . TRBV20-1 CSARDMTGANVLTF
TRBJ2-1 . TRBV5-5 CASSFQGFDNEQFF
TRBJ2-3 . TRBV6-1 CASSEAGHTDTQYF
TRBJ2-3 TRBD1 TRBV29-1 CSAIRDRGTDTQYF
TRBJ2-7 . TRBV20-1 CSAGSSEQYF
TRBJ2-2 TRBD1 TRBV29-1 CSVEDGGQGVGELFF
TRBJ2-1 . TRBV13 CASSLLQGGYNEQFF
TRBJ2-7 . TRBV7-9 CASSLVAQLSYEQYF
TRBJ2-7 . TRBV14 CASSQVRSSYEQYF
TRBJ2-7 TRBD1 TRBV6-1 CASRAHQSPRGPSTYEQYF
TRBJ2-3 TRBD1 TRBV5-1 CASSSQGVASTDTQYF
TRBJ2-3 . TRBV24-1 CATGTMHSLGITGTQYF
TRBJ1-2 . TRBV7-9 CASSLGGEKDGCTF
TRBJ2-7 TRBD1 TRBV28 CASSSSGTGLMEQYF
TRBJ2-7 . TRBV5-1 CASSLDYSYEQYF
TRBJ1-1 . TRBV12-3/TRBV12-4 CASTRTEGNAEAFF
TRBJ2-3 TRBD2 TRBV7-2 CASSLGGLAGDTQYF
TRBJ2-1 . TRBV2 CASAGMSSYNEQFF
TRBJ2-1 TRBD2 TRBV11-1 CASSLVGTSGVNEQFF